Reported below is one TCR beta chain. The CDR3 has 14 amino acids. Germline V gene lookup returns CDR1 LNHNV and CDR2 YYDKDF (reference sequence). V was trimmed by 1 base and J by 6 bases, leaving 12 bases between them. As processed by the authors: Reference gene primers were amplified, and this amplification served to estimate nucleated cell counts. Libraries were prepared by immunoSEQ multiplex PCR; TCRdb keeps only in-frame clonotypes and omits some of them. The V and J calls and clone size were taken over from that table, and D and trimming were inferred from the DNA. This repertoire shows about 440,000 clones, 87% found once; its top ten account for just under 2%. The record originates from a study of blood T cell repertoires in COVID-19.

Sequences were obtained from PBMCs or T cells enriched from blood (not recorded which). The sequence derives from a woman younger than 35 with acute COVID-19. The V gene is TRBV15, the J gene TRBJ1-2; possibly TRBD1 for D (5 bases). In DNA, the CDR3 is TGTGCCACCAGCAGAGCAAGGGTAGGGGATGGCTACACCTTC. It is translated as CATSRARVGDGYTF.